A single sample is the source of the 14 T cell receptor beta chains below, sequenced in a study of regulatory T cells in long-lasting Graves disease. Arm-PCR with iRepertoire HTBI primers amplified the CDR3 regions for these TCR beta libraries. TCRdb re-derived calls from the multiplex PCR reads in MiXCR, one entry per CDR3 protein. This table has about 440,000 distinct CDR3 sequences, under 15% appearing once. Time point noted: newly diagnosed GD, antithyroid drugs for less than 3 months. Extracted PBMC RNA gave rise to the TCR library. This sample also belongs to another study, concerning T cells in Graves' hyperthyroidism and ophthalmopathy.

The material sequenced was peripheral blood mononuclear cells (PBMCs), taken at new diagnosis, from a patient treated with antithyroid drugs. The receptors shown here come from a woman aged 25-40 years with Graves disease.

In its sample, this clonotype was seen once. The chain recombines TRBV4-1 with TRBJ2-3; a possible D gene is TRBD2 (6 bases). Trimming left V 8 bases short and J 12 bases short, with 21 bases between. The germline gives CDR1 MGHRA, CDR2 YSYEKL. The CDR3 covers 13 residues. The CDR3 nucleotides read TGCGCCAGCCTCCCTCTCTTGGAGGGAGTTCAGTATTTT. Protein: CASLPLLEGVQYF.

The chain is built from TRBV6-2 or TRBV6-3 and TRBJ1-5, with TRBD1 as a possible D gene (5 bases). Per germline, CDR1 MNHEY and CDR2 SVGEGT. The CDR3 totals 13 residues. The ends were cut back, 5 bases at V and 6 bases at J, with 11 bases in the middle. DNA for the CDR3: TGTGCCAGCAGTCACGGGGGGTTTCAGCCCCAGCATTTT. The encoded protein is CASSHGGFQPQHF.

This clonotype was recorded many times. The V gene is TRBV6-2 or TRBV6-3, the J gene TRBJ1-1; D is uncertain. Trimming stripped 2 bases from V and 1 base from J, with 8 bases between. CDR1 is MNHEY, CDR2 SVGEGT, per germline. There are 14 residues in the CDR3. CDR3 in amino acids: CASSYRASNTEAFF. CDR3 sequence (DNA): TGTGCCAGCAGTTACAGAGCATCGAACACTGAAGCTTTCTTT.

In its sample, this clonotype was seen many times. This sequence joins TRBV6-1 and TRBJ1-1; D may be TRBD1 (5 bases). The V and J ends lost 8 bases and 4 bases respectively, with 8 bases between them. The CDR3 totals 11 residues. Germline CDR1 and CDR2: MNHNS and SASEGT. This chain's CDR3 is CASRGGTEAFF. CDR3 bases: TGTGCCAGCCGGGGGGGCACTGAAGCTTTCTTT.

This clonotype was detected a few times. This chain connects TRBV30 to TRBJ1-4; D is possibly TRBD1 (5 bases). V was shortened by 3 bases and J by 8 bases, with 13 bases between the two germline ends. Germline CDR1 and CDR2: GTSNPN and SVGIG (reference sequence). The CDR3 spans 13 residues. Here the CDR3 reads CAWSEGWGEKLFF. The CDR3 bases are TGTGCCTGGAGCGAGGGTTGGGGCGAAAAACTGTTTTTT.

In nucleotides, the CDR3 is TGTGCCACCAGCAGTGTGTTGCCTGGGGGTGGCTACACCTTC. It codes for CATSSVLPGGGYTF. The V call is TRBV15, the J call TRBJ1-2; D is perhaps TRBD1 (5 bases). Germline CDR1 reads LNHNV; CDR2 reads YYDKDF (reference sequence). Trimming left V 3 bases short and J 7 bases short, with 15 bases between. This CDR3 comprises 14 residues. The complete variable domain, with remaining parts taken from reference TRBV15 and TRBJ1-2, reads DAMVIQNPRYQVTQFGKPVTLSCSQTLNHNVMYWYQQKSSQAPKLLFHYYDKDFNNEADTPDNFQSRRPNTSFCFLDIRSPGLGDTAMYLCATSSVLPGGGYTFGSGTRLTVV.

The chain recombines TRBV24-1 with TRBJ2-2; the D gene is possibly TRBD1 (6 bases). The V gene lost 2 bases and the J gene lost 3 bases, with 15 bases spanning the gap. The CDR3 is 17 amino acids. Germline loops: CDR1 KGHDR, CDR2 SFDVKD. For the CDR3, the DNA is TGTGCCACCAGTGATTGGAGTGGGGGCAGGGACACCGGGGAGCTGTTTTTT. Encoded protein: CATSDWSGGRDTGELFF.

This clonotype has only a few counts. J is TRBJ1-5 and V is TRBV6-1; D unclear. CDR1 is MNHNS and CDR2 is SASEGT in the germline V gene. The CDR3 runs to 15 residues. Trimming removed 2 bases from V and 2 bases from J, with 10 bases in between. Here the CDR3 reads CASSEPPPGNQPQHF. The CDR3 DNA sequence: TGTGCCAGCAGTGAACCCCCTCCGGGCAATCAGCCCCAGCATTTT.

This clonotype has a count of ten or more. This chain connects TRBV10-3 to TRBJ2-7, with D possibly being TRBD2 (6 bases). V was shortened by 10 bases and J by 1 base, with 17 bases between the two germline ends. The CDR3 extends over 14 amino acids. Per the germline V gene, CDR1 is ENHRY and CDR2 is SYGVKD. The chain's CDR3 is CATLPQGGSYEQYF. The CDR3 nucleotides read TGTGCCACATTACCCCAGGGAGGTTCCTACGAGCAGTACTTC.

This clonotype was observed a few times. The chain has TRBV4-2 and TRBJ1-4; no definite D call. CDR3 length equals 17 residues. Germline CDR1 and CDR2: LGHNA and YNFKEQ. The ends were cut back, 1 base at V and 4 bases at J, with 16 bases in the middle. CDR3 nucleotide sequence: TGTGCCAGCAGCCAAGTGTTGTTCACAGTTCGTAATGAAAAACTGTTTTTT. Its translation: CASSQVLFTVRNEKLFF.

V gene TRBV10-3 combines with J gene TRBJ2-1; possible D gene TRBD2, 5 bases. This CDR3 is built from 14 residues. Germline CDR1 and CDR2: ENHRY and SYGVKD. Trimming took 10 bases from V and 3 from J, leaving 16 bases between them. The CDR3 sequence: CATGLPLIYNEQFF. CDR3 DNA sequence: TGTGCCACCGGACTCCCTCTCATCTACAATGAGCAGTTCTTC.

This chain joins TRBV28 and TRBJ2-3, with D perhaps matching TRBD1 (6 bases). CDR3 length: 16 amino acids. Germline-derived CDR1 and CDR2 are MDHEN and SYDVKM. V gave up 2 bases and J gave up 3 bases, with 15 bases separating them. DNA for the CDR3: TGTGCCAGCAGTTTAGGTGGCAGGGGTTTGACAGATACGCAGTATTTT. Translated: CASSLGGRGLTDTQYF.

This clonotype was observed many times. The V call is TRBV6-1, the J call TRBJ1-5; TRBD1 agrees at 8 bases. The CDR3 spans 14 residues. CDR1 MNHNS and CDR2 SASEGT come from the germline V gene. V lost 6 bases to trimming and J lost 5 bases; unmatched junction nucleotides: 6. The CDR3, as DNA: TGTGCCAGCAGGAACCAGGGGGCGGATCAGCCCCAGCATTTT. Translated: CASRNQGADQPQHF.

In this sample, this clonotype turned up many times. CDR3 sequence (DNA): TGTGCCAGCAACCTCGGGGGTAACACTGAAGCTTTCTTT. Amino acid sequence: CASNLGGNTEAFF. This rearrangement joins TRBV2 to TRBJ1-1, with D possibly TRBD1 on 5 matching bases. There are 13 residues in the CDR3. CDR1 and CDR2 (germline): SNHLY, FYNNEI. The germline V and J ends were trimmed by 7 bases and 2 bases, with 11 bases remaining between them.